The rows below give T cell receptor beta chains drawn from one sample of a study of T cell responses to AZD1222 COVID-19 vaccine. This table comes from immunoSEQ multiplex PCR, and its TCRdb copy is limited to in-frame clones, with some not included. Seen here are roughly 100,000 clones, roughly 88% observed once, and the top ten hold around 2.5%. The material sequenced was peripheral blood, taken on day 0 of AZD1222 vaccination. These receptors all stem from an adult in good health. Each CDR3 is given with its conserved first and last residue. Fields, in order: J gene, D gene, clone size, V gene, CDR3 protein, CDR3 DNA. D genes are given only for firm matches. Clone size is shown for a subset of rows, as once, few, many or a class of expanded clone.

>TRBJ2-3|.|.|TRBV4-2
CASSQDTDRFTDTQYF
TGTGCCAGCAGCCAAGATACCGACAGGTTCACAGATACGCAGTATTTT
>TRBJ2-1|.|few|TRBV18
CASSSPDFSYNEQFF
TGTGCCAGCTCATCACCGGACTTCTCCTACAATGAGCAGTTCTTC
>TRBJ2-2|.|.|TRBV29-1
CSVPQEGPNTGELFF
TGCAGCGTGCCTCAGGAGGGCCCGAACACCGGGGAGCTGTTTTTT
>TRBJ2-7|.|.|TRBV4-3
CASSRDVGSYEQYF
TGCGCCAGCAGCCGGGACGTCGGCTCCTACGAGCAGTACTTC
>TRBJ2-2|TRBD2|few|TRBV5-8
CASSSPGTSGVYTGELFF
TGTGCCAGCAGCTCTCCCGGGACTAGCGGGGTTTACACCGGGGAGCTGTTTTTT
>TRBJ2-2|TRBD2|.|TRBV6-5
CASRAGGTGELFF
TGTGCCAGCAGGGCGGGAGGTACCGGGGAGCTGTTTTTT
>TRBJ2-1|TRBD1|once|TRBV7-9
CASSLAWAGGNNEQFF
TGTGCCAGCAGCTTAGCGTGGGCAGGGGGCAACAATGAGCAGTTCTTC
>TRBJ1-1|.|.|TRBV3-1/TRBV3-2
CASSQGGRANTEAFF
TGTGCCAGCAGCCAGGGCGGTAGGGCGAACACTGAAGCTTTCTTT
>TRBJ2-7|.|.|TRBV2
CASKMELTYEQYF
TGTGCCAGCAAGATGGAGTTGACCTACGAGCAGTACTTC
>TRBJ2-5|.|.|TRBV9
CASSVAVQETQYF
TGTGCCAGCAGCGTAGCGGTCCAAGAGACCCAGTACTTC
>TRBJ2-1|TRBD2|.|TRBV19
CASSGTSGFNSYNEQFF
TGTGCCAGTTCCGGGACTAGCGGGTTCAACTCCTACAATGAGCAGTTCTTC
>TRBJ2-2|.|.|TRBV10-3
CAISESRYRQANTGELFF
TGTGCCATCAGTGAGTCGCGGTACAGACAGGCGAACACCGGGGAGCTGTTTTTT
>TRBJ1-1|.|.|TRBV6-5
CASNLGPSTEAFF
TGTGCCAGCAACCTGGGACCTTCCACTGAAGCTTTCTTT
>TRBJ2-5|.|.|TRBV4-1
CASSQVAFEDSQETQYF
TGCGCCAGCAGCCAAGTAGCTTTCGAAGATTCCCAAGAGACCCAGTACTTC
>TRBJ2-1|TRBD1|.|TRBV15
CATSSGQVRGNEQFF
TGTGCCACCAGCTCCGGACAGGTTCGGGGCAATGAGCAGTTCTTC
>TRBJ1-2|.|.|TRBV19
CASSIQGLNYGYTF
TGTGCCAGTAGTATACAGGGGCTCAACTATGGCTACACCTTC
>TRBJ2-7|.|.|TRBV20-1
CSASLRGPTEQYF
TGCAGTGCTAGTCTAAGGGGTCCTACGGAGCAGTACTTC
>TRBJ2-7|TRBD1|.|TRBV4-2
CASSQDRGQESYEQYF
TGTGCCAGCAGCCAAGATCGGGGACAGGAATCCTACGAGCAGTACTTC
>TRBJ1-2|.|.|TRBV18
CASSPGGTGVGGYTF
TGTGCCAGCTCACCGGGCGGAACAGGTGTAGGGGGCTACACCTTC
>TRBJ1-5|TRBD1|.|TRBV27
CASRPFNWGQGADNQPQHF
TGTGCCAGCCGTCCATTTAACTGGGGACAGGGGGCGGACAATCAGCCCCAGCATTTT
>TRBJ2-3|TRBD2|.|TRBV9
CASSGRGGSADTQYF
TGTGCCAGCAGCGGCCGGGGGGGCAGTGCAGATACGCAGTATTTT
>TRBJ2-1|TRBD2|few|TRBV2
CASSVFLAGGGNEQFF
TGTGCCAGCAGTGTATTTCTAGCGGGGGGCGGGAATGAGCAGTTCTTC
>TRBJ2-1|TRBD1|.|TRBV14
CASSQELTGGALNNEQFF
TGTGCCAGCAGCCAAGAGCTGACAGGGGGCGCGTTGAATAATGAGCAGTTCTTC
>TRBJ2-3|.|.|TRBV3-1/TRBV3-2
CASSRRTGGPDTQYF
TGTGCCAGCAGCCGCCGGACTGGGGGCCCAGATACGCAGTATTTT